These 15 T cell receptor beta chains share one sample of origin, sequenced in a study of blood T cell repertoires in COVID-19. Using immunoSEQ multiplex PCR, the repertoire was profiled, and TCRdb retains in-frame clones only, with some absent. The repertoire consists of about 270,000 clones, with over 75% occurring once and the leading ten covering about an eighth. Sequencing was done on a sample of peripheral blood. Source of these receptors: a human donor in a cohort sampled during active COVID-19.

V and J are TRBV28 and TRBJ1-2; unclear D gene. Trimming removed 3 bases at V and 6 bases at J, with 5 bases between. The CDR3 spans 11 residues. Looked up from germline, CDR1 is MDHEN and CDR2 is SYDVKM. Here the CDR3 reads CASSFSDGYTF. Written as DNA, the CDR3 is TGTGCCAGCAGTTTTTCGGATGGCTACACCTTC.

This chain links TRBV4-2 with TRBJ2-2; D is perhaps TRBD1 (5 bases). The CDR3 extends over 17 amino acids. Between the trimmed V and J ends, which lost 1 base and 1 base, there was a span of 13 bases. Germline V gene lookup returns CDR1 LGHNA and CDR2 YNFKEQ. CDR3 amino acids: CASSQVLDSKNTGELFF. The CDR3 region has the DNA TGTGCCAGCAGCCAAGTTCTCGACAGCAAGAACACCGGGGAGCTGTTTTTT.

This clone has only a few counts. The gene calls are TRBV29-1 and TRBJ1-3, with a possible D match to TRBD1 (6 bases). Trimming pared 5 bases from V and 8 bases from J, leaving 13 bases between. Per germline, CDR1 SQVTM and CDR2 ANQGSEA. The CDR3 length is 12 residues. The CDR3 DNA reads TGCAGCGTTCGGCAGGGGACGGACACCATATATTTT. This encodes CSVRQGTDTIYF.

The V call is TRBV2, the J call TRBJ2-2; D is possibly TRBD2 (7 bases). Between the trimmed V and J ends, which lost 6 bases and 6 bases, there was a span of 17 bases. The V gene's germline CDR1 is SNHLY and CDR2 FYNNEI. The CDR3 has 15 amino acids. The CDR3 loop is CASRRRAGAPGELFF. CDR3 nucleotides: TGTGCCAGCAGGCGGCGCGCGGGGGCCCCCGGGGAGCTGTTTTTT.

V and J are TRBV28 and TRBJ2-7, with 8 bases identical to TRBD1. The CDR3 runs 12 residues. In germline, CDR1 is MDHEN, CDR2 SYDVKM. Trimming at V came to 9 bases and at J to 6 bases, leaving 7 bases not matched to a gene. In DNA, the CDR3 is TGTGCCAGTAGAGGACAGGGACCCGAGCAGTACTTC. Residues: CASRGQGPEQYF.

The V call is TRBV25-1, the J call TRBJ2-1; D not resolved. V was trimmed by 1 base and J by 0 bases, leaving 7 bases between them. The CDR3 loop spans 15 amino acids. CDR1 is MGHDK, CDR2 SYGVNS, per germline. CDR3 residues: CASSESPSSYNEQFF. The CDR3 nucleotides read TGTGCCAGCAGTGAATCCCCGAGCTCCTACAATGAGCAGTTCTTC.

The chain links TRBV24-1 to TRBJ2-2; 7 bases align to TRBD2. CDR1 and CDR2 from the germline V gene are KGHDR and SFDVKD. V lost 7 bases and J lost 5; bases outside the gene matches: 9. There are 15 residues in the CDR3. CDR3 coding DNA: TGTGCCACCAGCCCCAGCGGGATTGGTACCGGGGAGCTGTTTTTT. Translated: CATSPSGIGTGELFF.

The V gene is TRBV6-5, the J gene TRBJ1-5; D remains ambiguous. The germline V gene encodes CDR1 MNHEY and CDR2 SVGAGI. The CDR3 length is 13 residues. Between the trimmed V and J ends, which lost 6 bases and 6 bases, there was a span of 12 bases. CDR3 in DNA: TGTGCCAGCAGACCGTACGGAGGTCAGCCCCAGCATTTT. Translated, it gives CASRPYGGQPQHF.

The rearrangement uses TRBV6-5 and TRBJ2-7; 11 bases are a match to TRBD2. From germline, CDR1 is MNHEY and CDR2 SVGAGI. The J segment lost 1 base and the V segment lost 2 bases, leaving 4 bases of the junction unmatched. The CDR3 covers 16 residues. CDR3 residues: CASSYGRLAGSYEQYF. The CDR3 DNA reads TGTGCCAGCAGTTACGGTCGACTAGCGGGGTCCTACGAGCAGTACTTC.

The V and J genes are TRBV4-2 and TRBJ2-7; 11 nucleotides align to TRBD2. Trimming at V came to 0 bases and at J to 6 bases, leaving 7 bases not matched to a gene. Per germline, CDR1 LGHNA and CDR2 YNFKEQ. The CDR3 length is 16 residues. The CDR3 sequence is CASSQDQSSGRREQYF. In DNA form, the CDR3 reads TGTGCCAGCAGCCAAGATCAGTCTAGCGGGAGGCGCGAGCAGTACTTC.

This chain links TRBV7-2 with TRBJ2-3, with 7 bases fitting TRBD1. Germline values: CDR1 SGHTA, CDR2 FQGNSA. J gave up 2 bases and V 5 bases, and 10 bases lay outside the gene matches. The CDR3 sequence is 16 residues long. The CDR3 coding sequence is TGTGCCAGCAGCCCCCAGGGGGTAGGATACACAGATACGCAGTATTTT. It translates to CASSPQGVGYTDTQYF.

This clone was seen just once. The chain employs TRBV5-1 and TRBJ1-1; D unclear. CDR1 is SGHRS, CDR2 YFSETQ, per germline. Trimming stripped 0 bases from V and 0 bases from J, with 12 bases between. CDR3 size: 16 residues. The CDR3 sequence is CASSLEREEMNTEAFF. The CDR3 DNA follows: TGCGCCAGCAGCTTGGAGCGTGAGGAAATGAACACTGAAGCTTTCTTT.

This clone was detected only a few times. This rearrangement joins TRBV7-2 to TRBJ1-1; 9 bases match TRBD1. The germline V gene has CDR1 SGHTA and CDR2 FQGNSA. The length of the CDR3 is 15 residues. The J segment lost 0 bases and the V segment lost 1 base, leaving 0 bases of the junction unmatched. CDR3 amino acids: CASSLGTGVNTEAFF. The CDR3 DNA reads TGTGCCAGCAGCTTAGGGACAGGGGTGAACACTGAAGCTTTCTTT.

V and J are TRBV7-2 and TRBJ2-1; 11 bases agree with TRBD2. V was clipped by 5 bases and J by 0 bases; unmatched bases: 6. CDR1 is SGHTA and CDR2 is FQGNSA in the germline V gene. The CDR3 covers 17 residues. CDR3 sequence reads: CASSGTSGGSSYNEQFF. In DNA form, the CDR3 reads TGTGCCAGCAGCGGGACTAGCGGAGGGAGCTCCTACAATGAGCAGTTCTTC.

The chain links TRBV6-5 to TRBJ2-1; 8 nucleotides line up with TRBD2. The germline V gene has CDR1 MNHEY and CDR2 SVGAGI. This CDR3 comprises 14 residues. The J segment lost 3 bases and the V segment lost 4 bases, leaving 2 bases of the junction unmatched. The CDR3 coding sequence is TGTGCCAGCAGTTTAAGCGGGGGCTACAATGAGCAGTTCTTC. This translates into CASSLSGGYNEQFF.